Described below is a single TCR beta chain sequence and its context. Antigen specificity is unknown. The data derive from a study of graft-versus-host responses after intestinal transplantation. Some clones are missing from TCRdb's copy, which holds only in-frame ones; the method was immunoSEQ multiplex PCR. The profile shows some 120,000 clones, approximately 90% of them singletons. This TCR came from a human donor who was the organ donor for an intestinal transplant. Sequencing was performed on unstimulated CD4+ T cells sorted from spleen or lymph node cells, taken before transplant.

The CDR3 region is CASSSGGDDGYTF. The DNA of the CDR3 is TGTGCCAGCAGCTCCGGAGGGGACGATGGCTACACCTTC. The chain combines TRBV7-2 with TRBJ1-2; D perhaps matches TRBD1 (5 bases). Germline V gene data show CDR1 as SGHTA and CDR2 as FQGNSA. V was trimmed by 4 bases and J by 6 bases, leaving 12 bases between them. The CDR3 covers 13 residues.